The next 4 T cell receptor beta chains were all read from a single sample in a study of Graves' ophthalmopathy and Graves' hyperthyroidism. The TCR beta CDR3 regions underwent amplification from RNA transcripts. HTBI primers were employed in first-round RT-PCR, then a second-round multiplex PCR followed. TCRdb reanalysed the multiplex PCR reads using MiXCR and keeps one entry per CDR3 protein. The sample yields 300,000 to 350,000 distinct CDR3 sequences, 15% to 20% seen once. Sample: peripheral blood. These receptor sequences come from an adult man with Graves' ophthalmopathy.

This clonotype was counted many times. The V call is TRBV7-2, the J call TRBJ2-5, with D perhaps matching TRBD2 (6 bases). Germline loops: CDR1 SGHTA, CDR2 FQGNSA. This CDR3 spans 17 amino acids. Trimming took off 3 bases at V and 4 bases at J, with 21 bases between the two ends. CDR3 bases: TGTGCCAGCAGCTTGCGGCTTCACAACGGGAGATTAGAGACCCAGTACTTC. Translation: CASSLRLHNGRLETQYF. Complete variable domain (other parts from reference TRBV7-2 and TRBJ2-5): GAGVSQSPSNKVTEKGKDVELRCDPISGHTALYWYRQSLGQGLEFLIYFQGNSAPDKSGLPSDRFSAERTGGSVSTLTIQRTQQEDSAVYLCASSLRLHNGRLETQYFGPGTRLLVL.

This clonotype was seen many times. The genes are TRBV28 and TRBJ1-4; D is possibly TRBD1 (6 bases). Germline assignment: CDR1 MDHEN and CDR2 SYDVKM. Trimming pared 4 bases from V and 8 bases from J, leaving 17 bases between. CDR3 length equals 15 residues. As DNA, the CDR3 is TGTGCCAGCAGTTCCCCCCCGGGGGCGGAAGAAAAACTGTTTTTT. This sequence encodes CASSSPPGAEEKLFF.

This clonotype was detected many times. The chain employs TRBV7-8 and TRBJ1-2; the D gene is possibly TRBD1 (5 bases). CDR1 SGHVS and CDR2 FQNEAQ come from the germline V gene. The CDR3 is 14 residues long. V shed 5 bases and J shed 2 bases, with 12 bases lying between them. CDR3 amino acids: CASSATGHNYGYTF. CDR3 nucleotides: TGTGCCAGCAGCGCTACAGGACACAACTATGGCTACACCTTC.

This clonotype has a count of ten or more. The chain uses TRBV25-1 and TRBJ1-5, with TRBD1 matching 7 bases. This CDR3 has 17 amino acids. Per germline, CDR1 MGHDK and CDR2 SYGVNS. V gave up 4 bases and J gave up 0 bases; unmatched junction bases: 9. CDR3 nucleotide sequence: TGTGCCAGCAGTGGAGGGACAGCATCCTATAGCAATCAGCCCCAGCATTTT. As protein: CASSGGTASYSNQPQHF.